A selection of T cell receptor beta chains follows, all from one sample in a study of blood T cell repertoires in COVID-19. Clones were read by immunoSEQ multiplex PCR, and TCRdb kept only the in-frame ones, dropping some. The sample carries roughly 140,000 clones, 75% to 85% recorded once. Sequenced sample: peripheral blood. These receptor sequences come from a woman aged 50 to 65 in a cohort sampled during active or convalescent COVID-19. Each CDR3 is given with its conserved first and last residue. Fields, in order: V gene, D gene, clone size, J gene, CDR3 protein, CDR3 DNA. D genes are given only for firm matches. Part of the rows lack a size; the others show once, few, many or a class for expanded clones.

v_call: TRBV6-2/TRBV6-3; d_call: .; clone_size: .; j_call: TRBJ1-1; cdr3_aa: CASSPTDRRRNTEAFF; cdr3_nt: TGTGCCAGCAGCCCGACCGACAGGCGAAGAAACACTGAAGCTTTCTTT
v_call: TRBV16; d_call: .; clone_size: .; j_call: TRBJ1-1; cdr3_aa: CASSQAGVWGTEAFF; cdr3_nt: TGTGCCAGCAGCCAAGCGGGGGTTTGGGGCACTGAAGCTTTCTTT
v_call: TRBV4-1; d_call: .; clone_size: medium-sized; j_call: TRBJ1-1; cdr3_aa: CASSSRLQDTEAFF; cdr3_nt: TGCGCCAGCAGCTCCCGGTTACAGGACACTGAAGCTTTCTTT
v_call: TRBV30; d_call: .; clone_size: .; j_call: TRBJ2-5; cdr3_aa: CAWSAAFATQYF; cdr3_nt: TGTGCCTGGAGTGCAGCGTTTGCGACCCAGTACTTC
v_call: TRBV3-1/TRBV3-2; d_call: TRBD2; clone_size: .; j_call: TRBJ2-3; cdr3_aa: CASSPGAGGFTDTQYF; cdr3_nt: TGTGCCAGCAGCCCTGGGGCGGGGGGGTTCACAGATACGCAGTATTTT
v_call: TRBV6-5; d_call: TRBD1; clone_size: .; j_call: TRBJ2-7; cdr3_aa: CASSYSRDSSYEQYF; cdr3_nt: TGTGCCAGCAGTTACTCCCGGGACAGTTCCTACGAGCAGTACTTC
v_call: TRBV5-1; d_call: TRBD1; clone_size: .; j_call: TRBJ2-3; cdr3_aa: CASRTGGRLTDTQYF; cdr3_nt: TGCGCCAGCAGGACAGGGGGCCGATTGACAGATACGCAGTATTTT
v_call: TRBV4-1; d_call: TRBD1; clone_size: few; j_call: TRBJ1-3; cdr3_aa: CASSPRQGVVMNRNWNTIYF; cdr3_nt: TGCGCCAGCAGCCCTAGACAGGGAGTGGTAATGAATAGGAACTGGAACACCATATATTTT
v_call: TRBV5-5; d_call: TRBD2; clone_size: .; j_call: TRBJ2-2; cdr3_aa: CASSFSGDTGELFF; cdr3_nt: TGTGCCAGCAGCTTTAGCGGGGACACCGGGGAGCTGTTTTTT
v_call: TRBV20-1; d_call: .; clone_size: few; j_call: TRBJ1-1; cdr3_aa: CSASGVNTEAFF; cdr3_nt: TGCAGTGCTAGTGGAGTGAACACTGAAGCTTTCTTT
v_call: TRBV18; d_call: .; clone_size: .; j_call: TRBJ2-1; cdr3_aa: CASSTTGTHASNEQFF; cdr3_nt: TGTGCCAGCTCGACTACCGGGACACACGCGTCCAATGAGCAGTTCTTC
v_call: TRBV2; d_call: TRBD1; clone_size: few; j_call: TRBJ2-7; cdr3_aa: CASSGTGPYEQYF; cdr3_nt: TGTGCCAGCAGTGGGACAGGGCCCTACGAGCAGTACTTC
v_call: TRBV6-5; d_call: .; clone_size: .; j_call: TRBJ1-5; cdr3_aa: CASSWHKDSNQPQHF; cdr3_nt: TGTGCCAGCAGTTGGCACAAAGATAGCAATCAGCCCCAGCATTTT
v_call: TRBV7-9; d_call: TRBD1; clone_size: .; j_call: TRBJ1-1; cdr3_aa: CASSLVPHDRVHLGTEAFF; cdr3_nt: TGTGCCAGCAGCTTAGTCCCTCACGACAGGGTACATTTGGGCACTGAAGCTTTCTTT
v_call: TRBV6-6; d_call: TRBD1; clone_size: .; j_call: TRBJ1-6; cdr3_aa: CASSSGVAGGASPLHF; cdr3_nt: TGTGCCAGCAGCTCCGGGGTCGCAGGGGGTGCTTCACCCCTCCACTTT
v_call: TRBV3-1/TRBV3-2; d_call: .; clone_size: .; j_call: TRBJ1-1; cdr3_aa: CASSLQNVNTEAFF; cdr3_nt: TGTGCCAGCAGCCTACAAAACGTGAACACTGAAGCTTTCTTT
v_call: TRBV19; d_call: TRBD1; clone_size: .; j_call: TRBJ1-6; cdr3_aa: CASRNRQGPNNSPLHF; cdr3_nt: TGTGCCAGTAGGAACAGACAGGGACCGAATAATTCACCCCTCCACTTT
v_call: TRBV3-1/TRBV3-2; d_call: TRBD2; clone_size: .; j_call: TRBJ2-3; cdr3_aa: CASSPGLAGGSGTQYF; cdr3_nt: TGTGCCAGCAGTCCCGGTCTAGCGGGGGGATCGGGGACGCAGTATTTT
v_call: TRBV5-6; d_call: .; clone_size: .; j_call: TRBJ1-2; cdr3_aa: CATTARAGLNGYTF; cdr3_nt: TGTGCCACCACGGCCAGGGCAGGGTTGAATGGCTACACCTTC
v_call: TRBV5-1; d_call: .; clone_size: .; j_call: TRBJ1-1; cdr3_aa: CASSLVSEPEAFF; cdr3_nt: TGCGCCAGCAGCTTGGTTAGCGAACCTGAAGCTTTCTTT
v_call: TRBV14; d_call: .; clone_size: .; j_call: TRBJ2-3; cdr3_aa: CASSHEGWDTYTDTQYF; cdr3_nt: TGTGCCAGCAGCCATGAAGGATGGGACACTTACACAGATACGCAGTATTTT
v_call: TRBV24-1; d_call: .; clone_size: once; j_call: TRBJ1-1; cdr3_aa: CATSDLETGQLNTEAFF; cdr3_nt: TGTGCCACCAGTGATTTGGAAACAGGGCAATTGAACACTGAAGCTTTCTTT
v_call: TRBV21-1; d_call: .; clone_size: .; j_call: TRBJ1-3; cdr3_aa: CASSKVGRSGQGAAFVGNTIYF; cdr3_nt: TGTGCCAGCAGCAAAGTTGGGAGGTCGGGACAGGGGGCTGCATTCGTCGGAAACACCATATATTTT
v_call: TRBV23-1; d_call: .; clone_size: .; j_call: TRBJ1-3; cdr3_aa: CASSQPELGVRGNTIYF; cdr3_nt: TGCGCCAGCAGTCAACCGGAACTCGGGGTACGTGGAAACACCATATATTTT
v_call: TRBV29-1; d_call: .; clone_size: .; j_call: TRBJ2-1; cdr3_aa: CSVEENRVFLYNEQFF; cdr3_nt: TGCAGCGTTGAAGAGAACAGGGTATTCTTGTACAATGAGCAGTTCTTC
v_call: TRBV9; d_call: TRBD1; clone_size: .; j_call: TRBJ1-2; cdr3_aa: CASSLTGGIGYTF; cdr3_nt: TGTGCCAGCAGCTTAACAGGGGGAATTGGCTACACCTTC
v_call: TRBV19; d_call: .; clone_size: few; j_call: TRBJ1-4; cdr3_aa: CASSLTHAQLFF; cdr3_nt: TGTGCCAGTAGTCTAACCCACGCGCAACTGTTTTTT
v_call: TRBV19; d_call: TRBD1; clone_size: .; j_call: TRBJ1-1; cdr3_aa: CASSPGQGWATEAFF; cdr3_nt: TGTGCCAGTAGTCCGGGACAGGGTTGGGCCACTGAAGCTTTCTTT
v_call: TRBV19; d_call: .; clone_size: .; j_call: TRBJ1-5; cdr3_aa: CASSSQGNQPQHF; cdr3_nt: TGTGCCAGTAGTTCGCAGGGAAATCAGCCCCAGCATTTT
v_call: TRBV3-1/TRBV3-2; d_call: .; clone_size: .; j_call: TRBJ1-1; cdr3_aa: CASTPGGYSEAFF; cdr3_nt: TGTGCCAGCACTCCCGGAGGGTACAGTGAAGCTTTCTTT
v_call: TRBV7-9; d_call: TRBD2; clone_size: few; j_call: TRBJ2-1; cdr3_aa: CASGPGTGGNEQFF; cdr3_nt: TGTGCCAGCGGGCCGGGAACGGGAGGCAATGAGCAGTTCTTC
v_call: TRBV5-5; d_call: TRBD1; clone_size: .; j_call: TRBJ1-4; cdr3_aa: CASSLEGTEDEKLFF; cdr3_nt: TGTGCCAGCAGCTTGGAAGGGACAGAGGATGAAAAACTGTTTTTT
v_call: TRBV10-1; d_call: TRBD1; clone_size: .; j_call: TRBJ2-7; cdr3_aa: CASRQGDVGQQYF; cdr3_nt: TGCGCCAGCAGACAGGGGGATGTAGGACAGCAGTACTTC
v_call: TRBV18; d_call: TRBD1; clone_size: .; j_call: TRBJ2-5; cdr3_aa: CASSPNPGQQETQYF; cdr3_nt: TGTGCCAGCTCACCAAACCCGGGACAGCAAGAGACCCAGTACTTC
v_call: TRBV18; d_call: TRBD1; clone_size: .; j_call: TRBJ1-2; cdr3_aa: CASSPETGSNYGYTF; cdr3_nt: TGTGCCAGCTCACCCGAGACAGGGTCTAACTATGGCTACACCTTC
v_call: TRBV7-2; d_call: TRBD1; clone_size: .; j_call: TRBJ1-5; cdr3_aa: CASSRDSLSNQPQHF; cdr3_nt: TGTGCCAGCAGCCGGGACAGCCTTAGCAATCAGCCCCAGCATTTT
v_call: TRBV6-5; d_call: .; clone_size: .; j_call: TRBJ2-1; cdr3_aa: CASTGGWNEQFF; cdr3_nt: TGTGCCAGCACCGGGGGATGGAATGAGCAGTTCTTC
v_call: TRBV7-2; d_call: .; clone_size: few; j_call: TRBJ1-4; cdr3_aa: CASSQGLGRLFF; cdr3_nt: TGTGCCAGCAGCCAGGGACTTGGGCGCCTGTTTTTT
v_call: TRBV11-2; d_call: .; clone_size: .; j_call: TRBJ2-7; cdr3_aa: CASSFYSAGTYEQYF; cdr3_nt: TGTGCCAGCAGCTTCTACTCGGCGGGTACCTACGAGCAGTACTTC
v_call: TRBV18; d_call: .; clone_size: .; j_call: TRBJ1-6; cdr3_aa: CASSPYAQGSFNSPLHF; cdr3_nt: TGTGCCAGCTCACCGTACGCCCAGGGGAGCTTTAATTCACCCCTCCACTTT
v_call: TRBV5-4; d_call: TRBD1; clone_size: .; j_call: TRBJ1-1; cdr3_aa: CATSLSEWDRDPEAFF; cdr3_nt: TGTGCCACCTCCCTAAGTGAGTGGGACAGGGACCCTGAAGCTTTCTTT
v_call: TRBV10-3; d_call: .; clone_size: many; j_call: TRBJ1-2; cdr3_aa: CAISEDRDIYGYTF; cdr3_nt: TGTGCCATCAGTGAGGACCGGGACATCTATGGCTACACCTTC
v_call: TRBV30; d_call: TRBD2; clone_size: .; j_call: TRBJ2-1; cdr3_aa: CAWSVLAGRNEQFF; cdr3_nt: TGTGCCTGGAGTGTCCTAGCGGGGCGCAATGAGCAGTTCTTC
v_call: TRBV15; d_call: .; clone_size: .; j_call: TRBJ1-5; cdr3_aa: CATHSGVYSNQPQHF; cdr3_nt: TGTGCCACCCACTCAGGGGTTTATAGCAATCAGCCCCAGCATTTT
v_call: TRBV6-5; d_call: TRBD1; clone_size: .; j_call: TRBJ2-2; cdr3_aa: CASSPGTGFSGELFF; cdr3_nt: TGTGCCAGCAGCCCCGGGACAGGGTTTTCCGGGGAGCTGTTTTTT
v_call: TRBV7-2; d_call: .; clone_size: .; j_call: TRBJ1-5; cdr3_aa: CASSLGAGLSNQPQHF; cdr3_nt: TGTGCCAGCAGCTTAGGGGCAGGGTTAAGCAATCAGCCCCAGCATTTT
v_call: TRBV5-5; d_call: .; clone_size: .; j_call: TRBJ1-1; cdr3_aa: CASSLDNGRRLFGTEAFF; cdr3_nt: TGTGCCAGCAGCTTGGATAACGGACGGAGGCTTTTCGGGACTGAAGCTTTCTTT
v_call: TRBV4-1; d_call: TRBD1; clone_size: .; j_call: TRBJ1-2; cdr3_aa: CASSQVWTGMFNGYTF; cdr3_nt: TGCGCCAGCAGCCAAGTATGGACAGGGATGTTTAATGGCTACACCTTC
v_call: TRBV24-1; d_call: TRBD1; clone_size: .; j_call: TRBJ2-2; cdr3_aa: CATSDTGQGPNTGELFF; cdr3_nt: TGTGCCACCAGTGATACCGGACAGGGGCCGAACACCGGGGAGCTGTTTTTT
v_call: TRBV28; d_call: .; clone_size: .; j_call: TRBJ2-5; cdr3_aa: CASSQGGKETQYF; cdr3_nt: TGTGCCAGCAGCCAGGGCGGGAAAGAGACCCAGTACTTC